This T cell receptor beta chain was sequenced during a study of T cells in Graves' hyperthyroidism and ophthalmopathy. The study's findings and limits: In the blood, most expanded thyroid clonotypes above 0.001 appeared as well.

This clonotype has a handful of counts. No antigen is known for it. Researchers took RNA transcripts and amplified the TCR beta CDR3 regions from them. During a first-round RT-PCR of the TCR CDR3, the HTBI primer set was used. TCRdb reprocessed the multiplex PCR reads with MiXCR, giving one entry per CDR3 protein. The table lists hundreds of thousands of distinct CDR3 sequences, roughly 14% of them singletons. The germline V and J ends were trimmed by 7 bases and 7 bases, with 20 bases remaining between them. This CDR3 comprises 14 residues. Germline V CDR1 and CDR2: SGHRS, YFSETQ. The source is a young man with Graves' ophthalmopathy. The sequencing sample was made of blood. The V gene is TRBV5-1, the J gene TRBJ1-1; TRBD1 is a possible D gene (6 bases). CDR3 residues: CASGPRGAVGEAFF. In nucleotides, the CDR3 is TGCGCCAGCGGCCCACGGGGGGCGGTAGGTGAAGCTTTCTTT.